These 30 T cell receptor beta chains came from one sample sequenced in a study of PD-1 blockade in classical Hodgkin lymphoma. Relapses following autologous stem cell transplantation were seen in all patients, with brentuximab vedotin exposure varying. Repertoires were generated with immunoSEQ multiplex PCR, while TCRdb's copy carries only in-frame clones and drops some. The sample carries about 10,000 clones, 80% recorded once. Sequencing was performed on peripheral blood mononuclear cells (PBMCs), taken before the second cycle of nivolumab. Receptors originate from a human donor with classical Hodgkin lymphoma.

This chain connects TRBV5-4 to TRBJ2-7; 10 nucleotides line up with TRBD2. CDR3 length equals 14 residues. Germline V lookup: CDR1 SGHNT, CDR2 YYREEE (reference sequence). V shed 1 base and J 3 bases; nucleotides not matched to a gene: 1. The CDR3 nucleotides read TGTGCCAGCAGCTTGACTAGCGGGAACTACGAGCAGTACTTC. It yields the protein CASSLTSGNYEQYF.

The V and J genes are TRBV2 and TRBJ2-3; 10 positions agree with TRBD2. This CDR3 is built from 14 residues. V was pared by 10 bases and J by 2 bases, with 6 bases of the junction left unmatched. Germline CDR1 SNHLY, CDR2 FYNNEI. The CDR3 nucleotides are TGTGCCACCTGGACTAGCGGCTTCACAGATACGCAGTATTTT. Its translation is CATWTSGFTDTQYF.

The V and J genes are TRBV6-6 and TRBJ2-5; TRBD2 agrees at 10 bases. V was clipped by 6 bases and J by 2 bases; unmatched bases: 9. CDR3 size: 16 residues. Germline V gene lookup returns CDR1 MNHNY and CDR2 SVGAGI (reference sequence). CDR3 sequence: CASRETSGLEQETQYF. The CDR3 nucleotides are TGTGCCAGCAGGGAGACTAGCGGGCTGGAACAAGAGACCCAGTACTTC.

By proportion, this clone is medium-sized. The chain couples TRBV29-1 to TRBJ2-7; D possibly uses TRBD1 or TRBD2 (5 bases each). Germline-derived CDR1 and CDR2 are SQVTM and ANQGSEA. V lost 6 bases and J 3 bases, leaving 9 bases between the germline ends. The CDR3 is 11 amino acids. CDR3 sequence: CSVRENYEQYF. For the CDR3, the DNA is TGCAGCGTCAGGGAGAACTACGAGCAGTACTTC.

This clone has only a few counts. The CDR3 DNA is TGTGCTAGTGGTTTGGGAAGGGTGGATGGCTACACCTTC. Translation gives CASGLGRVDGYTF. The genes are TRBV12-5 and TRBJ1-2; D ambiguous. With 1 base removed from V and 6 bases from J, the gap between germline ends came to 9 bases. Germline V gene data show CDR1 as LGHNT and CDR2 as FRNRAP. This CDR3 comprises 13 residues.

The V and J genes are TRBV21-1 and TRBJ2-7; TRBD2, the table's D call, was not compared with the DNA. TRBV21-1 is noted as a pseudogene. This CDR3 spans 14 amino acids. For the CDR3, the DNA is TGTGCCAGCATGCATTTCCGGGTCCGATACGAGCAGTACTTC. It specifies CASMHFRVRYEQYF.

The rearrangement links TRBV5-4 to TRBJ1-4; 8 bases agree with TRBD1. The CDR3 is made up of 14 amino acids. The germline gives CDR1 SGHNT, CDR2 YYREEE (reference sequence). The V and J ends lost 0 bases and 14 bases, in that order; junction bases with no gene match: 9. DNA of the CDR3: TGTGCCAGCAGCTTGGTGCCAGGGGGCGGAGGCCTGTTTTTT. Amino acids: CASSLVPGGGGLFF.

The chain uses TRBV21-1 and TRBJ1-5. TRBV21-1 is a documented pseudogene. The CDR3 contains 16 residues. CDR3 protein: CASSKWPGGLYQPQHF. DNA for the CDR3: TGTGCCAGCAGCAAATGGCCCGGGGGCTTATATCAGCCCCAGCATTTT.

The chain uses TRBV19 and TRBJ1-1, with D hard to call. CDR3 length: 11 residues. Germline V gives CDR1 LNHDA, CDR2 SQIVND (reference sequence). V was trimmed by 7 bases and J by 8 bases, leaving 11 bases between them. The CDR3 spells CASKRGTEAFF. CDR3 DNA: TGTGCCAGTAAGCGTGGTACGGAAGCTTTCTTT.

Here the CDR3 reads CASSLQGGVGDTQYF. The DNA of the CDR3 is TGTGCCAGCAGCCTCCAGGGCGGCGTGGGAGATACGCAGTATTTT. The gene calls are TRBV7-9 and TRBJ2-3, with a tentative D call TRBD1 (5 bases). V was pared by 5 bases and J by 5 bases, with 17 bases between. There are 15 residues in the CDR3. CDR1 is SEHNR, CDR2 FQNEAQ, per germline (reference sequence).

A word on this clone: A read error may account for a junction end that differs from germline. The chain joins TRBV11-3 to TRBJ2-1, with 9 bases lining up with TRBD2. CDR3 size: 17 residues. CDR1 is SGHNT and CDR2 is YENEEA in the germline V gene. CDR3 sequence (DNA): TGTGCCAGCAGCCTAGAGACGACTAGCGGAGCCCTGAGTGAGCAGTTCTTC. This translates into CASSLETTSGALSEQFF. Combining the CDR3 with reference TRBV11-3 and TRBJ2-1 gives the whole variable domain EAGVVQSPRYKIIEKKQPVAFWCNPISGHNTLYWYLQNLGQGPELLIRYENEEAVDDSQLPKDRFSAERLKGVDSTLKIQPAELGDSAVYLCASSLETTSGALSEQFFGPGTRLTVL.

The CDR3 DNA is TGTGCCAGCTCACCAGTTGAGTATCGAAACACCATATATTTT. Residues: CASSPVEYRNTIYF. V gene TRBV18 combines with J gene TRBJ1-3; D remains ambiguous. The CDR3 is 14 residues long. V was trimmed by 2 bases and J by 5 bases, leaving 10 bases between them. CDR1 KGHSH and CDR2 LQKENI come from the germline V gene.

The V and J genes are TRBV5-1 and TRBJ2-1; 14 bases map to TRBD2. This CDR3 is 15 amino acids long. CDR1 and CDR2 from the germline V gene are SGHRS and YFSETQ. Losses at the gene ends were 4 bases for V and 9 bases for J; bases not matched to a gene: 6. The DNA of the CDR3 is TGCGCCAGCAGCACCGGGACTAGCGGGAGTGGTGAGCAGTTCTTC. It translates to CASSTGTSGSGEQFF.

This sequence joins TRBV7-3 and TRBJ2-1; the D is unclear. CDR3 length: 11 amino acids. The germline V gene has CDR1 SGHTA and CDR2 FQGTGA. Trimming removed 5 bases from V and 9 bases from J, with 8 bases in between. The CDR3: CASSVRTEQFF. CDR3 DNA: TGTGCCAGCAGCGTCAGGACTGAGCAGTTCTTC.

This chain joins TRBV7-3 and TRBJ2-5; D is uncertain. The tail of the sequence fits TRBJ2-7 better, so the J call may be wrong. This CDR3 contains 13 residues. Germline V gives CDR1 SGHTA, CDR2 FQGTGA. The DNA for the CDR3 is TGTGCCAGCAGCTTAACGGGAACCTACGAGCAGTACTTC. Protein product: CASSLTGTYEQYF.

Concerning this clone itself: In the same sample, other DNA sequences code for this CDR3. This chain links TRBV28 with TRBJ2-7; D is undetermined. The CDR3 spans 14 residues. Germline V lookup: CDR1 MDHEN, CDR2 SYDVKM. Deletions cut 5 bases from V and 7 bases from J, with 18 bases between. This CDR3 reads CASSPYLAESEQYF. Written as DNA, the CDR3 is TGTGCCAGCAGTCCCTATCTGGCGGAGTCGGAGCAGTACTTC.

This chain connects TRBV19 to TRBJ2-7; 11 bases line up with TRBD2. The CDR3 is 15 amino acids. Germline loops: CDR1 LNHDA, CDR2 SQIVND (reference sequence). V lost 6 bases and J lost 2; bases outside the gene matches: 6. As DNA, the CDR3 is TGTGCCAGTAGGGGGACTAGCGGCCTTCCCTACGAGCAGTACTTC. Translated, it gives CASRGTSGLPYEQYF.

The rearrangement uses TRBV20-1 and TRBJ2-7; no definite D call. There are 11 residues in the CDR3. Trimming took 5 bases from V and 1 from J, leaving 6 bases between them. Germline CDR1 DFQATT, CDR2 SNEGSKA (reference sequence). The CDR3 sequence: CSALKSYEQYF. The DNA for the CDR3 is TGCAGTGCTCTAAAATCCTACGAGCAGTACTTC.

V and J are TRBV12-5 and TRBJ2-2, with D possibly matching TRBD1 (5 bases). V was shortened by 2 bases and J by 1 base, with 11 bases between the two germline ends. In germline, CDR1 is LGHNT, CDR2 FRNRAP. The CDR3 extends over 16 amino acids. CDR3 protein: CASGLTLTGNTGELFF. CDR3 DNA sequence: TGTGCTAGTGGTTTGACGCTTACAGGGAACACCGGGGAGCTGTTTTTT.

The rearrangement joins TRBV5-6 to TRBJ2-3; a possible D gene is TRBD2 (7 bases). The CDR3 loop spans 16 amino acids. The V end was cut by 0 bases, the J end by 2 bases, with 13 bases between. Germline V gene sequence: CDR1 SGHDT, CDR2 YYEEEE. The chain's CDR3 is CASSLVGGRVTDTQYF. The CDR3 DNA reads TGTGCCAGCAGCTTGGTCGGGGGGCGCGTCACAGATACGCAGTATTTT.

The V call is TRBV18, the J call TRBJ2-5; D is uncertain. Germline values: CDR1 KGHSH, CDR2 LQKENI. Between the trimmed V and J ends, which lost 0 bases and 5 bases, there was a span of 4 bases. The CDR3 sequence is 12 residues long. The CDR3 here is CASSPPGETQYF. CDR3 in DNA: TGTGCCAGCTCACCACCGGGGGAGACCCAGTACTTC.

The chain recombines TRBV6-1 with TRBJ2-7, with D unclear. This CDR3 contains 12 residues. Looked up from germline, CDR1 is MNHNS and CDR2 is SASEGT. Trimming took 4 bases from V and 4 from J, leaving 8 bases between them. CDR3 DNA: TGTGCCAGCAGTGTCCAGGTGTACGAGCAGTACTTC. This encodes CASSVQVYEQYF.

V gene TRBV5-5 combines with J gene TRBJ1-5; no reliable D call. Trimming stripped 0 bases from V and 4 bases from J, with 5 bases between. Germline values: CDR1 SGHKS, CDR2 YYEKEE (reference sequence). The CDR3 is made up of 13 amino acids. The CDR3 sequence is CASSLDTNQPQHF. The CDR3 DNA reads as TGTGCCAGCAGCTTGGACACAAATCAGCCCCAGCATTTT.

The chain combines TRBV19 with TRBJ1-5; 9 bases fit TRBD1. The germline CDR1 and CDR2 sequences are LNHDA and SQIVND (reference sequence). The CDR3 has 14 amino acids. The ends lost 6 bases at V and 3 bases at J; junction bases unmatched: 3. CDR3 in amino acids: CASRRTGVNQPQHF. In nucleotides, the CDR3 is TGTGCCAGTAGGAGGACAGGGGTCAATCAGCCCCAGCATTTT. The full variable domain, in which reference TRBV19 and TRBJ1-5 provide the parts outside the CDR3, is DGGITQSPKYLFRKEGQNVTLSCEQNLNHDAMYWYRQDPGQGLRLIYYSQIVNDFQKGDIAEGYSVSREKKESFPLTVTSAQKNPTAFYLCASRRTGVNQPQHFGDGTRLSIL.

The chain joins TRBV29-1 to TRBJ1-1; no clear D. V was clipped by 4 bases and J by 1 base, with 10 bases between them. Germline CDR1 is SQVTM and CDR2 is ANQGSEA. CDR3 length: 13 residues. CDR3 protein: CSVALMRNTEAFF. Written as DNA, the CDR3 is TGCAGCGTTGCTCTTATGAGGAACACTGAAGCTTTCTTT.

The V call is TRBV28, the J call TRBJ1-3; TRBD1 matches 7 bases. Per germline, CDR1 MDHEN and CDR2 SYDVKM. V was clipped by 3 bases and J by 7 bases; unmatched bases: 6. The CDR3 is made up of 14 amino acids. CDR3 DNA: TGTGCCAGCAGTTTGGTACAGGGGAGGAACACCATATATTTT. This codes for CASSLVQGRNTIYF.

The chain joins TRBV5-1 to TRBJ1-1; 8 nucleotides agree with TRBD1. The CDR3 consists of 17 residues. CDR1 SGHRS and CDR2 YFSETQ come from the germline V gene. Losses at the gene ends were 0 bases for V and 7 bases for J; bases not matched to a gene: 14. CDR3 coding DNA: TGCGCCAGCAGCTTGGTAGGGACAGGAGACCTCATTTATGAAGCTTTCTTT. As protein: CASSLVGTGDLIYEAFF.

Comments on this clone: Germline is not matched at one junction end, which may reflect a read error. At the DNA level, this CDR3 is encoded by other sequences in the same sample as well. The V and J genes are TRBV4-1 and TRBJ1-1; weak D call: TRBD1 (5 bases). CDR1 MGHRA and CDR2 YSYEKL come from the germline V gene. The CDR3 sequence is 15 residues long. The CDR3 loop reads CASSPRSDRNTEAFF. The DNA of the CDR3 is TGTGCCAGCAGCCCCAGGTCTGACAGAAACACTGAAGCTTTCTTT.

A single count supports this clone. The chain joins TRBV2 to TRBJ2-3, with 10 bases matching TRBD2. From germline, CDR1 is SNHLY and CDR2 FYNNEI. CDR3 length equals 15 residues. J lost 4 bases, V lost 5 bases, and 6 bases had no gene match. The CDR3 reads CASSSLAGSADTQYF. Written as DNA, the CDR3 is TGTGCCAGCAGTTCACTAGCGGGATCCGCAGATACGCAGTATTTT.

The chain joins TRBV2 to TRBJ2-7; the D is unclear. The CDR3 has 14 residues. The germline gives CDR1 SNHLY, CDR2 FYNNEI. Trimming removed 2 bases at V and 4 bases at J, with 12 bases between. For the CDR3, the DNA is TGTGCCAGCAGTGAACGGCTAGTAAGTTACGAGCAGTACTTC. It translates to CASSERLVSYEQYF.